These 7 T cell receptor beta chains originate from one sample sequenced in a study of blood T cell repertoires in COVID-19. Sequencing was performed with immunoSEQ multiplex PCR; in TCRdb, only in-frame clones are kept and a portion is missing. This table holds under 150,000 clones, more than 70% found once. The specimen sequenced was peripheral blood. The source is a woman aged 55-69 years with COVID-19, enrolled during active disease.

The CDR3 bases are TGTGCCAGCAGCCTACAGGGCGATGAGCAGTTCTTC. This encodes CASSLQGDEQFF. The chain is built from TRBV9 and TRBJ2-1; tentatively, D is TRBD1 (6 bases). Germline V gives CDR1 SGDLS, CDR2 YYNGEE. Trimming shortened V by 4 bases and J by 8 bases, and 10 bases separated the two germline ends. The CDR3 runs to 12 residues. The complete variable domain, with remaining parts taken from reference TRBV9 and TRBJ2-1, reads DSGVTQTPKHLITATGQRVTLRCSPRSGDLSVYWYQQSLDQGLQFLIQYYNGEERAKGNILERFSAQQFPDLHSELNLSSLELGDSALYFCASSLQGDEQFFGPGTRLTVL.

The CDR3 DNA is TGTGCCAGCAGCCCGGGATCGACAGGGGGCTTCGGAAAACTGTTTTTT. This encodes CASSPGSTGGFGKLFF. The chain has TRBV7-7 and TRBJ1-4; 10 bases align to TRBD1. With V trimmed by 5 bases and J by 10 bases, 13 bases remained unmatched. CDR1 SSHAT and CDR2 FNYEAQ come from the germline V gene (reference sequence). CDR3 size: 16 residues. The variable domain in full, completed from reference TRBV7-7 and TRBJ1-4, reads GAGVSQSPRYKVTKRGQDVTLRCDPISSHATLYWYQQALGQGPEFLTYFNYEAQPDKSGLPSDRFSAERPEGSISTLTIQRTEQRDSAMYRCASSPGSTGGFGKLFFGSGTQLSVL.

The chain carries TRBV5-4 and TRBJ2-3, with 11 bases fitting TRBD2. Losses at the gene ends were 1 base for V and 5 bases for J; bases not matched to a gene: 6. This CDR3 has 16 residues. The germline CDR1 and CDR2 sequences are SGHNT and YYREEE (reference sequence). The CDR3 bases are TGTGCCAGCAGCTTGATTAGCGGGGGGGAAGGAGATACGCAGTATTTT. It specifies CASSLISGGEGDTQYF.

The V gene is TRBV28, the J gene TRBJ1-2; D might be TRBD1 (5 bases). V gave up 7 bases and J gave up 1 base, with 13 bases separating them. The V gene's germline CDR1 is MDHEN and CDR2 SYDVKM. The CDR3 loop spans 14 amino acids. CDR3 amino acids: CASTTGHYNYGYTF. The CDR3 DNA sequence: TGTGCCAGCACCACAGGACACTATAACTATGGCTACACCTTC.

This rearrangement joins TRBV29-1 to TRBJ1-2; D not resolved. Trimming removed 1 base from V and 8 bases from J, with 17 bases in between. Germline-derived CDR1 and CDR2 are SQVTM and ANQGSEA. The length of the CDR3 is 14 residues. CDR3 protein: CSVEGGGPVTGYTF. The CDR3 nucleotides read TGCAGCGTTGAAGGAGGCGGGCCGGTAACCGGCTACACCTTC.

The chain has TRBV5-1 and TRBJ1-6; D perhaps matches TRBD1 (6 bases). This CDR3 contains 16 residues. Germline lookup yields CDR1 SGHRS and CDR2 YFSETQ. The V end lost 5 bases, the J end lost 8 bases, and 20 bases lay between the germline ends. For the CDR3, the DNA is TGCGCCAGCAGACGGACAGTTTCTACCTTGGATTCACCCCTCCACTTT. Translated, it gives CASRRTVSTLDSPLHF.

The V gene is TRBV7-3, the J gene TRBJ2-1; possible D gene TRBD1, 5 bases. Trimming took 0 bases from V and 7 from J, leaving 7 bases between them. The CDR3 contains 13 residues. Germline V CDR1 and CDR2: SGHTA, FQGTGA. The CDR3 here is CASSLTGPNEQFF. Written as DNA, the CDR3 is TGTGCCAGCAGCTTAACGGGGCCTAATGAGCAGTTCTTC.